One and the same sample provided the 2 T cell receptor beta chains below, sequenced in a study of cytotoxic CD8 clonotypes in ibrutinib-treated CLL. Profiling relied on immunoSEQ multiplex PCR, and the TCRdb table lists in-frame clones only, not all of them. In the table there are approximately 100,000 clones, approximately 82% of which are singletons. Sequencing used PBMCs, obtained after 12 months of ibrutinib treatment. Receptor source: a human donor with chronic lymphocytic leukemia.

This chain connects TRBV30 to TRBJ1-5; D is perhaps TRBD1 (5 bases). This CDR3 has 16 amino acids. Trimming left V 0 bases short and J 7 bases short, with 19 bases between. The germline V gene encodes CDR1 GTSNPN and CDR2 SVGIG (reference sequence). The CDR3 loop is CAWSVAGPKYGQPQHF. Written as DNA, the CDR3 is TGTGCCTGGAGTGTGGCAGGGCCGAAGTATGGGCAGCCCCAGCATTTT.

This chain uses TRBV6-5 with TRBJ2-7; no definite D call. The CDR3 covers 13 residues. Germline-derived CDR1 and CDR2 are MNHEY and SVGAGI. Trimming removed 0 bases at V and 2 bases at J, with 5 bases between. CDR3 protein: CASSYSGPYEQYF. Here the CDR3 DNA reads TGTGCCAGCAGTTACTCCGGTCCCTACGAGCAGTACTTC.